This T cell receptor (beta chain) comes out of a study of prognosis after radiotherapy for stage I lung cancer. Concerning this clonotype: One end of the junction does not line up with germline, which may come from a read error.

The CDR3 has 13 residues. Germline CDR1 is SGHAT and CDR2 is FQNNGV. Using two-round multiplex PCR, the authors amplified TCR beta CDR3 from genomic DNA. Every TRBV and TRBJ gene had its own specific primer in first-round PCR. MiXCR, run by TCRdb on the multiplex PCR reads, gives a single entry per CDR3 protein. The sample shows around 8,600 distinct CDR3 sequences, less than 70% of them seen only once. This receptor was identified in a donor at least 50 years old with non-small cell lung cancer. The genes are TRBV11-2 and TRBJ1-2; no clear D. Here the sequenced sample was PBMCs, taken before or after stereotactic body radiation therapy (not recorded which). CDR3: CASSLAPATLLKF. In DNA, the CDR3 is TGTGCCAGCAGCTTAGCGCCCGCCACTCTCCTGAAATTC.